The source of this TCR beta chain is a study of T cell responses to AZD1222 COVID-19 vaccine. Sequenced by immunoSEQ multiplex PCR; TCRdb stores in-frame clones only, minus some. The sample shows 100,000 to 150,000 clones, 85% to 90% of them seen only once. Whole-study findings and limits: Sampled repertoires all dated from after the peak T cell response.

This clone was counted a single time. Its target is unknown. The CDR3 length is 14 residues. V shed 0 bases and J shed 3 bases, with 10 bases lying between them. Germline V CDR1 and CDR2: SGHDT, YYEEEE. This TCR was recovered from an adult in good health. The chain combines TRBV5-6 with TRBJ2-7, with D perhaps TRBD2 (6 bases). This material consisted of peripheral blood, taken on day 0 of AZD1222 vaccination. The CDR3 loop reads CASSLVLGGYEQYF. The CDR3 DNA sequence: TGTGCCAGCAGCTTGGTGCTGGGGGGCTACGAGCAGTACTTC. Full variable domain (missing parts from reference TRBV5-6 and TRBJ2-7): DAGVTQSPTHLIKTRGQQVTLRCSPKSGHDTVSWYQQALGQGPQFIFQYYEEEERQRGNFPDRFSGHQFPNYSSELNVNALLLGDSALYLCASSLVLGGYEQYFGPGTRLTVT.